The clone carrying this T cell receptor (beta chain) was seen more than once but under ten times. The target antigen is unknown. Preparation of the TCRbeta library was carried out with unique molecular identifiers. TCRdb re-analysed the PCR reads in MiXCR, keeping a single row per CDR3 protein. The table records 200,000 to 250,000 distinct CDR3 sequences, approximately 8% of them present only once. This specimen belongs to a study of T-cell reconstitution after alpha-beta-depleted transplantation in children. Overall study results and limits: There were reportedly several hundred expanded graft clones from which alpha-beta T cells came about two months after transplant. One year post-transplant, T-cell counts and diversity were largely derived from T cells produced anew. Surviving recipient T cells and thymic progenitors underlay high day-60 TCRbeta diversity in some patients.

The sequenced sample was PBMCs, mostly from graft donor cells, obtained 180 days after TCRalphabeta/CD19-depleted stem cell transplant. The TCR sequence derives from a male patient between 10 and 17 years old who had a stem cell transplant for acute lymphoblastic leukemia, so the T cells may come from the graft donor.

The CDR3 loop is CASSMWGDRISNQPQHF. Written as DNA, the CDR3 is TGTGCCAGTAGTATGTGGGGGGACAGGATAAGCAATCAGCCCCAGCATTTT. V usage is TRBV19 and J usage is TRBJ1-5; 8 bases align to TRBD1. Germline V gene sequence: CDR1 LNHDA, CDR2 SQIVND (reference sequence). This CDR3 is built from 17 residues. Trimming took 3 bases from V and 1 from J; bases not matched to a gene: 8. Full variable domain (rest looked up from reference TRBV19 and TRBJ1-5): DGGITQSPKYLFRKEGQNVTLSCEQNLNHDAMYWYRQDPGQGLRLIYYSQIVNDFQKGDIAEGYSVSREKKESFPLTVTSAQKNPTAFYLCASSMWGDRISNQPQHFGDGTRLSIL.